This T cell receptor (beta chain) was recovered during a study of blood T cell repertoires in COVID-19. On the study more broadly: Material from acute and convalescent COVID-19 was sourced from the United States, Italy and Spain.

The CDR3 has 19 residues. The J segment lost 2 bases and the V segment lost 4 bases, leaving 14 bases of the junction unmatched. In germline, CDR1 is SGDLS, CDR2 YYNGEE. In the authors' methods: Nucleated cell number was recorded as an estimate derived from reference gene primer amplification. Assay used: immunoSEQ multiplex PCR; TCRdb lists only in-frame clones, some missing. The V and J calls and the clone size are those of that table, but D and trimming were determined from the DNA. Of over 200,000 clones listed, 88% are singletons. Input material: peripheral blood. The V call is TRBV9, the J call TRBJ2-1; TRBD2 agrees at 11 bases. The clonotype comes from a woman aged 55-69 years with acute or convalescent COVID-19. CDR3 nucleotides: TGTGCCAGCAGCCCTAGGGGGGACGGGACTAGCGGTCCCTACAATGAGCAGTTCTTC. Translated: CASSPRGDGTSGPYNEQFF.